The 10 T cell receptor beta chains reported below all come from one sample, sequenced in a study of blood T cell repertoires in COVID-19. Data came from immunoSEQ multiplex PCR; TCRdb stores just in-frame clones and leaves some out. The sample has about 200,000 clones, around 84% seen once. Sequencing was carried out using PBMCs or T cells enriched from blood (not recorded which). The source of these receptors is a woman between 25 and 40 years old who had been exposed to COVID-19.

This chain connects TRBV7-2 to TRBJ2-3; 7 bases align to TRBD2. CDR1 and CDR2 (germline): SGHTA, FQGNSA. V lost 11 bases and J lost 1; bases outside the gene matches: 6. The CDR3 consists of 13 residues. CDR3 sequence reads: CAGGLAGTDTQYF. The DNA for the CDR3 is TGTGCCGGAGGGCTAGCGGGCACAGATACGCAGTATTTT.

In the case of this clone: Other DNA sequences in the sample encode the same CDR3. The chain links TRBV27 to TRBJ2-7, with 7 bases fitting TRBD2. The CDR3 covers 13 residues. The germline V gene encodes CDR1 MNHEY and CDR2 SMNVEV (reference sequence). V shed 2 bases and J 3 bases; nucleotides not matched to a gene: 1. The CDR3 region is CASSLGGGYEQYF. The CDR3 nucleotides are TGTGCCAGCAGTTTAGGGGGGGGCTACGAGCAGTACTTC.

The chain is built from TRBV11-2 and TRBJ2-7; TRBD1 aligns across 9 bases. The CDR3 totals 13 residues. CDR1 and CDR2 (germline): SGHAT, FQNNGV. With V trimmed by 5 bases and J by 4 bases, 3 bases remained unmatched. The CDR3 bases are TGTGCCAGCAGCCCGGGACAGGGATACGAGCAGTACTTC. It codes for CASSPGQGYEQYF. The variable domain in full, completed from reference TRBV11-2 and TRBJ2-7, reads EAGVAQSPRYKIIEKRQSVAFWCNPISGHATLYWYQQILGQGPKLLIQFQNNGVVDDSQLPKDRFSAERLKGVDSTLKIQPAKLEDSAVYLCASSPGQGYEQYFGPGTRLTVT.

V and J are TRBV3-1 (or the pseudogene TRBV3-2) and TRBJ2-5; the match to TRBD2 covers 7 bases. The V segment lost 1 base and the J segment 2 bases; nucleotides outside the gene matches: 7. The CDR3 contains 16 residues. Germline values: CDR1 LGHDT, CDR2 YNNKEL (reference sequence). The CDR3 protein is CASSQVPTSRQETQYF. The CDR3 DNA sequence: TGTGCCAGCAGCCAAGTTCCGACTAGCCGTCAAGAGACCCAGTACTTC.

The chain couples TRBV19 to TRBJ1-1; weak D call: TRBD1 (5 bases). Germline CDR1 and CDR2: LNHDA and SQIVND (reference sequence). Trimming cost V 0 bases and J 12 bases, with 11 bases left between them. The CDR3 is made up of 12 amino acids. The DNA for the CDR3 is TGTGCCAGTAGTATAGATAGGGGAGGAACTTTCTTT. This codes for CASSIDRGGTFF.

This chain connects TRBV18 to TRBJ2-7, with 8 bases identical to TRBD1. CDR1 and CDR2 (germline): KGHSH, LQKENI. There are 18 residues in the CDR3. V was pared by 3 bases and J by 1 base, with 14 bases of the junction left unmatched. The CDR3 DNA follows: TGTGCCAGCTCACCTGGACAGGGAGTCCCTGGTGTTTCCTACGAGCAGTACTTC. Its protein product is CASSPGQGVPGVSYEQYF.

The chain couples TRBV19 to TRBJ2-5; D not resolved. The CDR3 contains 16 residues. Trimming removed 4 bases at V and 2 bases at J, with 17 bases between. CDR1 and CDR2 from the germline V gene are LNHDA and SQIVND (reference sequence). CDR3 loop: CASSRTATTPQETQYF. CDR3 sequence (DNA): TGTGCCAGTAGTAGAACCGCTACTACACCTCAAGAGACCCAGTACTTC.

A word on this clone: Germline and junction disagree at one end, which may indicate a read error. This chain connects TRBV2 to TRBJ2-3; TRBD1 might be the D (6 bases). The CDR3 length is 15 residues. CDR1 SNHLY and CDR2 FYNNEI come from the germline V gene. Here the CDR3 DNA reads TGCAGTCGGGAAGAGACAGGAATTAACGTGGATACGCAGTATTTT. Its protein is CSREETGINVDTQYF.

The V call is TRBV4-1, the J call TRBJ1-6, with D unresolved. The CDR3 extends over 13 amino acids. Germline-derived CDR1 and CDR2 are MGHRA and YSYEKL. The ends were cut back, 1 base at V and 6 bases at J, with 4 bases in the middle. The CDR3 DNA follows: TGCGCCAGCAGCCAAGTCGGTAATTCACCCCTCCACTTT. Translated, it gives CASSQVGNSPLHF.

This chain joins TRBV18 and TRBJ1-2; TRBD1 agrees at 9 bases. V lost 2 bases to trimming and J lost 2 bases; unmatched junction nucleotides: 9. The CDR3 sequence is 17 residues long. CDR1 and CDR2 from the germline V gene are KGHSH and LQKENI. The CDR3 nucleotides read TGTGCCAGCTCACCAACCGGGACAGGGTCAATAAACTATGGCTACACCTTC. Its protein is CASSPTGTGSINYGYTF.